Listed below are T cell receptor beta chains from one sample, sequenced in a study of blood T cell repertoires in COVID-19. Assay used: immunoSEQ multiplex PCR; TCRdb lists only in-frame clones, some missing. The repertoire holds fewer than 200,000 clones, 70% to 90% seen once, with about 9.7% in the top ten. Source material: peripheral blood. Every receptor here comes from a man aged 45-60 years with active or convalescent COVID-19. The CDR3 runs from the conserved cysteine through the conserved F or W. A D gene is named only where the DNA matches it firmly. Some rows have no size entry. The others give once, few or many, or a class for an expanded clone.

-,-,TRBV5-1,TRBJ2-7,TGCGCCAGCAACATAAACGGGCAGGGGTTGCAGTACTTC,CASNINGQGLQYF
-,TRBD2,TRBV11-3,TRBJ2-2,TGTGCCACCTCCGGGGGGACCGGGGAGCTGTTTTTT,CATSGGTGELFF
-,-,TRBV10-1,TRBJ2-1,TGCGCCAGCAGTGAGCGAGTGAGCTCCTACAATGAGCAGTTCTTC,CASSERVSSYNEQFF
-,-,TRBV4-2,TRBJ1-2,TGTGCCAGCAGCCGGACAGACTATGGCTACACCTTC,CASSRTDYGYTF
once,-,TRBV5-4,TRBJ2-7,TGTGCCAGCAGTACAAGTGGGCGGGAAATCTCCTACGAGCAGTACTTC,CASSTSGREISYEQYF
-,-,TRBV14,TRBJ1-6,TGTGCCAGCAGCCAACAGGGATCCTATAATTCACCCCTCCACTTT,CASSQQGSYNSPLHF
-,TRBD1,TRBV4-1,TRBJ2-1,TGCGCCAGCAGCCAAGAAGGCAGGGGGCACTCCTACAATGAGCAGTTCTTC,CASSQEGRGHSYNEQFF
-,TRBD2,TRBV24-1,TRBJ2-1,TGTGCCACCAGTGATGGGGACGGGGGGGTCCGAAATGAGCAGTTCTTC,CATSDGDGGVRNEQFF
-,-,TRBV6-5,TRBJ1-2,TGTGCTGCGGGGGGGGCAGGATATGGCTACACCTTC,CAAGGAGYGYTF
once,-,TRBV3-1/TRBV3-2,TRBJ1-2,TGTGCCAGCAGCCACGGACAGAGCTATGGCTACACCTTC,CASSHGQSYGYTF